The T cell receptor (beta chain) under discussion was sequenced for a study of cytomegalovirus exposure and HLA in healthy donors. Per germline, CDR1 SEHNR and CDR2 FQNEAQ (reference sequence). The CDR3 length is 16 residues. The germline V and J ends were trimmed by 6 bases and 9 bases, with 24 bases remaining between them. Primers: 60 Vbeta forward and 13 Jbeta reverse. Using immunoSEQ multiplex PCR, the repertoire was profiled, and TCRdb retains in-frame clones only, with some absent. The sample has over 100,000 clones; 70% to 80% are singletons. The clonotype was recovered from a human donor in good health. The sample comprised PBMCs. This chain links TRBV7-9 with TRBJ2-1; possible D gene TRBD2, 6 bases. CDR3 sequence: CASSYNSGPNGGEQFF. CDR3 coding DNA: TGTGCCAGCAGTTACAACAGCGGGCCGAACGGCGGTGAGCAGTTCTTC.